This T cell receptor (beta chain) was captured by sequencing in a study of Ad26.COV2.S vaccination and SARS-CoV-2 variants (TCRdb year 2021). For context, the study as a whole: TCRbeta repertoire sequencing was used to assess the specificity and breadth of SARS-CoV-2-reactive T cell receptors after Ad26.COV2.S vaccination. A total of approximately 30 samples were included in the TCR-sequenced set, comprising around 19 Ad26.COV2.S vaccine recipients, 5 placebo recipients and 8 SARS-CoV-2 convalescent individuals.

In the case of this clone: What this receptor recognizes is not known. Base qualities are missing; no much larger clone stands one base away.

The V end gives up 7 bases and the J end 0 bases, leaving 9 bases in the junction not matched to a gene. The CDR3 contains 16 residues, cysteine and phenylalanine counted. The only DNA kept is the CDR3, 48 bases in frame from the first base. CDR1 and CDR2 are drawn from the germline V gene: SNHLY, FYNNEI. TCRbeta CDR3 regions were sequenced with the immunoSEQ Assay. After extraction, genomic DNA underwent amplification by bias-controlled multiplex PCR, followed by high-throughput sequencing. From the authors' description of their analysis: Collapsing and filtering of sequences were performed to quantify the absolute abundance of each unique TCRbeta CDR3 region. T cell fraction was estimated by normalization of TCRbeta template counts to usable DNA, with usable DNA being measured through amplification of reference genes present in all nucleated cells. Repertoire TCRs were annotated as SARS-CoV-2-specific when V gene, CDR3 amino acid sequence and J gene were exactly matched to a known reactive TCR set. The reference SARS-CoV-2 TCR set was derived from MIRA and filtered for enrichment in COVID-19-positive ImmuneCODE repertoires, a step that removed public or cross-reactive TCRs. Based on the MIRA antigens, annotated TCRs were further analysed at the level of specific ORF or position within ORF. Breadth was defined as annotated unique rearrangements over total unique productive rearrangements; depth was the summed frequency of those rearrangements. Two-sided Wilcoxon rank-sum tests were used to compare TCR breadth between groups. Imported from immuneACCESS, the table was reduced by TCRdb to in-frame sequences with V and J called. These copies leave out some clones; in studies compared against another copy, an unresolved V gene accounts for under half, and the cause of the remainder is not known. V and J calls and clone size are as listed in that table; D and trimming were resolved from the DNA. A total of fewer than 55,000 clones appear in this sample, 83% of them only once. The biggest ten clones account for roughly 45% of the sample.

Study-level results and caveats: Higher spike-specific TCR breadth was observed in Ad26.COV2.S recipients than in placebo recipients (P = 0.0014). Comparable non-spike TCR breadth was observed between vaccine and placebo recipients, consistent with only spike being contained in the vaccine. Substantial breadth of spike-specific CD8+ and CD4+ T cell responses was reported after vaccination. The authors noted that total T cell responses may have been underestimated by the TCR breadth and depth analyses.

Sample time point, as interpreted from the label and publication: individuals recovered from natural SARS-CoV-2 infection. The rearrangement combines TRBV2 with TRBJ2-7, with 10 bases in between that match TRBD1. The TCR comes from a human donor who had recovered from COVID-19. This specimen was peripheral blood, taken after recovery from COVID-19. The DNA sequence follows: TGTGCCAGCAAAGTTACGGGGACAGGGGACTCCTACGAGCAGTACTTC. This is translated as CASKVTGTGDSYEQYF.